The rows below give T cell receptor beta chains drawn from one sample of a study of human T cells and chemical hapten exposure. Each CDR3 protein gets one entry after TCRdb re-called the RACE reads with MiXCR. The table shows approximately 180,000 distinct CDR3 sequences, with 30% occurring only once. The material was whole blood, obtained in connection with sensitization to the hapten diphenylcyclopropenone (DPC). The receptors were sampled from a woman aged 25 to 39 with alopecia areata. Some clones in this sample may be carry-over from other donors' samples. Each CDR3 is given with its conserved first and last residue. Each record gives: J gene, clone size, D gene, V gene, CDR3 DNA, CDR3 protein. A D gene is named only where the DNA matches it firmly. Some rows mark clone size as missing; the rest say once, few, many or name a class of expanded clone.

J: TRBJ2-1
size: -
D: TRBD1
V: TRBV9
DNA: TGTGCCAGCAGCGCTCGGGACAGCCCTACGAATGAGCAGTTCTTC
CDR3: CASSARDSPTNEQFF

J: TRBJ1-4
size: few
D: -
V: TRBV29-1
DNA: TGCAGCGTTGAATACGGGGGGACTAATGAAAAACTGTTTTTT
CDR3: CSVEYGGTNEKLFF

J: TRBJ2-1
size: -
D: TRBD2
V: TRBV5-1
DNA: TGCGCCAGCAGCTCCGGACTAGCGGTCTCCTACAATGAGCAGTTCTTC
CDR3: CASSSGLAVSYNEQFF

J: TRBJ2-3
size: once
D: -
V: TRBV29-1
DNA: TGCAGCGTTGTGGGCTGGAGGGGCACAGATACGCAGTATTTT
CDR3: CSVVGWRGTDTQYF

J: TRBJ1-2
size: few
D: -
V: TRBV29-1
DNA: TGCAGCGTTGATTGGGACCACACCTTC
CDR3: CSVDWDHTF

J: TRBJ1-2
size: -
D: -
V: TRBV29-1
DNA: TGCAGCGTCGGACCGGCCGTGCCCTATGGCTACACCTTC
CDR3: CSVGPAVPYGYTF

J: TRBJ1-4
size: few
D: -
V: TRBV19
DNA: TGTGCCAGTACGAAACGGTTCGGTGAAAAACTGTTTTTT
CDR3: CASTKRFGEKLFF

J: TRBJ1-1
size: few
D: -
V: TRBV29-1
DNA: TGCAGCGTTGTTATAGGGAGGGAAGCTTTCTTT
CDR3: CSVVIGREAFF

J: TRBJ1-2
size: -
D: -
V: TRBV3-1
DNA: TGTGCCAGCAGCCATACGCCGGGGACGTCAGTCCGGGGCTACACCTTC
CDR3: CASSHTPGTSVRGYTF

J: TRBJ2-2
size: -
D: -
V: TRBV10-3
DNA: TGTGCCATCAGTGAGAAAAGGACAGCGAACACCGGGGAGCTGTTTTTT
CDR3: CAISEKRTANTGELFF

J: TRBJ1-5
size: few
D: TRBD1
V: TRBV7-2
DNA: TGTGCCAGCAGCTCTCGACAGGGTGGGAAGCCCCAGCATTTT
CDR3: CASSSRQGGKPQHF

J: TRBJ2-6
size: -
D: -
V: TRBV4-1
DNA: TGCGCCAGCAGCCCCTGGCCCGGGACGGAAAACTCTGGGGCCAACGTCCTGACTTTC
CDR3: CASSPWPGTENSGANVLTF

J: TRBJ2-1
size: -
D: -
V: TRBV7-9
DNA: TGTGCCAGCAGCTTAGGAAACCGAAGGGAGCAGTTCTTC
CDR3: CASSLGNRREQFF

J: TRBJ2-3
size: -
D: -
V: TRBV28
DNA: TGTGCCAGCCACCCACAGGGCCCAGATACGCAGTATTTT
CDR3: CASHPQGPDTQYF

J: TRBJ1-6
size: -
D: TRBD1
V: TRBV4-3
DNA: TGCGCCAGCAGCCAAGAGACAGGGCTGTATAATTCACCCCTCCACTTT
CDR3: CASSQETGLYNSPLHF

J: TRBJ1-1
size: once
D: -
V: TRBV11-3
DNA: TGTGCCAGCAGCTTAGTTGCAGGGGCAGCATCTGAAGCTTTCTTT
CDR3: CASSLVAGAASEAFF

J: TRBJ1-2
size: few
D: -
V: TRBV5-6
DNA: TGTGCCAGCAGCACACAGGAATACCATAACTATGGCTACACCTTC
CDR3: CASSTQEYHNYGYTF

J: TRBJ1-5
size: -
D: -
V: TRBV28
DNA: TGTGCCACCTCAACGCCCCAGCATTTT
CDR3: CATSTPQHF

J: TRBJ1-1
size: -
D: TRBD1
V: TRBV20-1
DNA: TGCAGTGCTAATTCCGGGACAGTAAGAGAAGCTTTCTTT
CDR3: CSANSGTVREAFF

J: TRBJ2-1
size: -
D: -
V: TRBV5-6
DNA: TGTGCCAGCAGTACGGGAAACCAACATTACAGTGAGCAGTTCTTC
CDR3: CASSTGNQHYSEQFF

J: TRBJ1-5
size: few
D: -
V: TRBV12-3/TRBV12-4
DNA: TGTGCCAGCAGCCGAGGCACAGGGACCTTGGATCAGCCCCAGCATTTT
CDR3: CASSRGTGTLDQPQHF

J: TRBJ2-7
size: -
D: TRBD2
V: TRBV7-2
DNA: TGTGCCAGCAGCTTCAGGGGGCTAGCGGGGGCTACCTCCTACGAGCAGTACTTC
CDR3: CASSFRGLAGATSYEQYF

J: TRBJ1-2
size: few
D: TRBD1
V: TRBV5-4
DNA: TGTGCCAGCAGCCCGGACAGGGGGGTCTATGGCTACACCTTC
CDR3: CASSPDRGVYGYTF